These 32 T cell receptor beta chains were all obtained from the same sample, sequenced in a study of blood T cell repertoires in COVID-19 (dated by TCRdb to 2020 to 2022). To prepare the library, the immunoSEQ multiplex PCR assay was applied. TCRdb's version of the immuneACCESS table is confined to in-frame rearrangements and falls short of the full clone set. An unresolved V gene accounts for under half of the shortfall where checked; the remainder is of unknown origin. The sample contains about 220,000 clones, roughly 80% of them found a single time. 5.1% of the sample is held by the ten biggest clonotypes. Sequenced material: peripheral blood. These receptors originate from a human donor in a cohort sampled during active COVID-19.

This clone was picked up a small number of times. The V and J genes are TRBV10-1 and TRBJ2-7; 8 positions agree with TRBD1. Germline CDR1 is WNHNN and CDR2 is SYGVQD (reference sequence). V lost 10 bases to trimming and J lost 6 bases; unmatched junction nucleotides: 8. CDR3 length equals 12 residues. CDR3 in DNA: TGCGCCATCATGGACAGGGAAAGCGAGCAGTACTTC. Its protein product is CAIMDRESEQYF.

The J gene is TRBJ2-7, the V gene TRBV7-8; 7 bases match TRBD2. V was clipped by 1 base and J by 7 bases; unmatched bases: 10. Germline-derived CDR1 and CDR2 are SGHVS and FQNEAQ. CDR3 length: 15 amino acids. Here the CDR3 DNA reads TGTGCCAGCAGCTTAGGGTGGGGGGGGACCCTTGAGCAGTACTTC. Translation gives CASSLGWGGTLEQYF.

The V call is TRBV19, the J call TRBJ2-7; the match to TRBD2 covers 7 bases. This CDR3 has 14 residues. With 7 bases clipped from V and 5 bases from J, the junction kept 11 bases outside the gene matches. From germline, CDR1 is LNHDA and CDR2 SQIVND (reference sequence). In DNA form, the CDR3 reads TGTGCCAGTACCACGGGGCGGGAGAGCCACGAGCAGTACTTC. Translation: CASTTGRESHEQYF.

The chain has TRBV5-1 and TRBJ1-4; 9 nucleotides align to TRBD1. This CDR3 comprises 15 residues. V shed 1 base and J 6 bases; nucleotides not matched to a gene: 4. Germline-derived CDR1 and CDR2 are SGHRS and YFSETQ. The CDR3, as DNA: TGCGCCAGCAGCTTGTCGACAGGGGGGGATGAAAAACTGTTTTTT. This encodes CASSLSTGGDEKLFF.

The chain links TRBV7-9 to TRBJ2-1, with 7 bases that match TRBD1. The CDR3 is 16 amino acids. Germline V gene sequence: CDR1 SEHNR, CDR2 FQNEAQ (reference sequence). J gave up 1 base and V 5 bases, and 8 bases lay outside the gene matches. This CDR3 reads CASSPPPGQSYNEQFF. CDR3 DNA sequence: TGTGCCAGCAGCCCCCCCCCGGGACAGTCCTACAATGAGCAGTTCTTC. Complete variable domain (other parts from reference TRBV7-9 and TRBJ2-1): DTGVSQNPRHKITKRGQNVTFRCDPISEHNRLYWYRQTLGQGPEFLTYFQNEAQLEKSRLLSDRFSAERPKGSFSTLEIQRTEQGDSAMYLCASSPPPGQSYNEQFFGPGTRLTVL.

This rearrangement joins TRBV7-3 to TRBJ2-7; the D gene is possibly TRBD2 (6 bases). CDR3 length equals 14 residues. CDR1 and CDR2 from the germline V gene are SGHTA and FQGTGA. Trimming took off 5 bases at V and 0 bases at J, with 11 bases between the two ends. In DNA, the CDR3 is TGTGCCAGCAGCCCTTTCGGGGGCTCCTACGAGCAGTACTTC. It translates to CASSPFGGSYEQYF.

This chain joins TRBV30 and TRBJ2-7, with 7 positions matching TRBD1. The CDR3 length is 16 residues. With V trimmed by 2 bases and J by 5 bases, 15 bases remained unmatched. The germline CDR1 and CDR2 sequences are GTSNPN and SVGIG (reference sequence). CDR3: CAWSPRGDGDRNEQYF. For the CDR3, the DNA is TGTGCCTGGAGTCCCCGAGGTGACGGGGACAGAAACGAGCAGTACTTC. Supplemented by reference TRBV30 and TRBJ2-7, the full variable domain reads SQTIHQWPATLVQPVGSPLSLECTVEGTSNPNLYWYRQAAGRGLQLLFYSVGIGQISSEVPQNLSASRPQDRQFILSSKKLLLSDSGFYLCAWSPRGDGDRNEQYFGPGTRLTVT.

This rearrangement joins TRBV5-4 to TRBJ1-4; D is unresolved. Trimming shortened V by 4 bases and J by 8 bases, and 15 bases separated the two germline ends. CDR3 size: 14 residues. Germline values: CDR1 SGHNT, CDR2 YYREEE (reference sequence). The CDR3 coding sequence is TGTGCCAGCAGCGCCGGGGTTCGTGAGGAAAAACTGTTTTTT. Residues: CASSAGVREEKLFF. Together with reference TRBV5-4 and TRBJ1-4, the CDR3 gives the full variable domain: ETGVTQSPTHLIKTRGQQVTLRCSSQSGHNTVSWYQQALGQGPQFIFQYYREEENGRGNFPPRFSGLQFPNYSSELNVNALELDDSALYLCASSAGVREEKLFFGSGTQLSVL.

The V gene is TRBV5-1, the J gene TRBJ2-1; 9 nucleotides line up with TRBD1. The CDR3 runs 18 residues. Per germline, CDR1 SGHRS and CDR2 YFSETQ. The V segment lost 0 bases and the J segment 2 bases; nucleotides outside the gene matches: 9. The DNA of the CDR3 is TGCGCCAGCAGCTTGGCCCGTTGGGACAGGGACCCCTACAATGAGCAGTTCTTC. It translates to CASSLARWDRDPYNEQFF.

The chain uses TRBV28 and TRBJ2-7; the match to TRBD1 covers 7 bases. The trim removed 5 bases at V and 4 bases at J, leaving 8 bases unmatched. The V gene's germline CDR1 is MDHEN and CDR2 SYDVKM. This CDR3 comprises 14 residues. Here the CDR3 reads CASSRQDRRYEQYF. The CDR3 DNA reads TGTGCCAGCAGTCGACAGGACAGGCGGTACGAGCAGTACTTC.

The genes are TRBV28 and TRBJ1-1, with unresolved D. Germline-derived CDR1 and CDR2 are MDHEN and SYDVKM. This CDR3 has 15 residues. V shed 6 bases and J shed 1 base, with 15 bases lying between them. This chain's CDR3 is CASRGAGRKNTEAFF. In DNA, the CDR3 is TGTGCCAGCAGGGGAGCCGGACGGAAGAACACTGAAGCTTTCTTT.

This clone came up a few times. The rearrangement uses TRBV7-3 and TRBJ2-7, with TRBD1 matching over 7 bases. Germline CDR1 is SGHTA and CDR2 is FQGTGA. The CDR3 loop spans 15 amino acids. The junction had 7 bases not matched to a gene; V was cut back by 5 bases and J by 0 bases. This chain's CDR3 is CASSLSGTDSYEQYF. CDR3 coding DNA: TGTGCCAGCAGCCTGTCCGGGACAGACTCCTACGAGCAGTACTTC. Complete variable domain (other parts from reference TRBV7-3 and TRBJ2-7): GAGVSQTPSNKVTEKGKYVELRCDPISGHTALYWYRQSLGQGPEFLIYFQGTGAADDSGLPNDRFFAVRPEGSVSTLKIQRTERGDSAVYLCASSLSGTDSYEQYFGPGTRLTVT.

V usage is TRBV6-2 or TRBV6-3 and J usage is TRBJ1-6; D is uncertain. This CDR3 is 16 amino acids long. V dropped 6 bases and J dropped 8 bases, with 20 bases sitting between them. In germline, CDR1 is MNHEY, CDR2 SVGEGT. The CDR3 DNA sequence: TGTGCCAGCAGCATGTGGACGGGGAGATTTCATTCACCCCTCCACTTT. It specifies CASSMWTGRFHSPLHF.

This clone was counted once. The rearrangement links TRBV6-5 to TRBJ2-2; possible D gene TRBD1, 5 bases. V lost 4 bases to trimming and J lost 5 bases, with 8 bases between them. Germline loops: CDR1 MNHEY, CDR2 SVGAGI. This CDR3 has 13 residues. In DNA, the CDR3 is TGTGCCAGCAGTTTAGGACAAACCGGGGAGCTGTTTTTT. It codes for CASSLGQTGELFF.

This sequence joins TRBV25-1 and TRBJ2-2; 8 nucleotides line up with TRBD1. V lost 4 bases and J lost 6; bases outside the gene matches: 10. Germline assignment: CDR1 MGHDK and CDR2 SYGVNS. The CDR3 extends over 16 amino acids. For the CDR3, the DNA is TGTGCCAGCAGTGGGGAAGACAGGGGTGGGGCCGGGGAGCTGTTTTTT. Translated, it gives CASSGEDRGGAGELFF.

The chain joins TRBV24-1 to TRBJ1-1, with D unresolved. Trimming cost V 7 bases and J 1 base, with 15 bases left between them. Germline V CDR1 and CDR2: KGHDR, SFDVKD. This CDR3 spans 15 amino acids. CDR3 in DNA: TGTGCCACCAGCTCCGGAACAGTAGGGAACACTGAAGCTTTCTTT. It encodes CATSSGTVGNTEAFF.

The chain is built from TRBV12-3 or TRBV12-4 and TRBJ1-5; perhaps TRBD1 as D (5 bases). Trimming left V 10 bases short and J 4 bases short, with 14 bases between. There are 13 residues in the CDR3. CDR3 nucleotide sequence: TGTGCCACCCGGCCGGGGGTAAATCAGCCCCAGCATTTT. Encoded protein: CATRPGVNQPQHF.

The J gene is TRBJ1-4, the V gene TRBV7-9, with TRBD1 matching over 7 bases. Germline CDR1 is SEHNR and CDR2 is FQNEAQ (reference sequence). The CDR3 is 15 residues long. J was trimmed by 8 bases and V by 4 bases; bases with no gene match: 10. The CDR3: CASSYTGAPGEKLFF. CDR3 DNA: TGTGCCAGCAGCTATACAGGGGCCCCTGGAGAAAAACTGTTTTTT.

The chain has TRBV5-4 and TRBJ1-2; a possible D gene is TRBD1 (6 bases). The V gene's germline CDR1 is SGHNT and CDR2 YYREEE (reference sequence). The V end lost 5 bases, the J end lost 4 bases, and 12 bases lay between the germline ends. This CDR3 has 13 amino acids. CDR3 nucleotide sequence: TGTGCCAGCAGTTCGGACAGACTCTATGGCTACACCTTC. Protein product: CASSSDRLYGYTF.

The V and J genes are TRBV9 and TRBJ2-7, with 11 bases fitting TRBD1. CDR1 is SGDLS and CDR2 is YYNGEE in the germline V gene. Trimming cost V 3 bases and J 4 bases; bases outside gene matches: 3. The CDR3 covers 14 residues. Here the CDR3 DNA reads TGTGCCAGCAGCGGGACAGGGGGCGAATACGAGCAGTACTTC. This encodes CASSGTGGEYEQYF.

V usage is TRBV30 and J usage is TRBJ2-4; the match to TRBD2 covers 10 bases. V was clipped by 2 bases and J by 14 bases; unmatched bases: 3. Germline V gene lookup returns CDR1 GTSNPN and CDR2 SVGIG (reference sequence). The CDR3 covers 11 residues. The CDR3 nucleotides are TGTGCCTGGAGTCTAGCGGGAGCAAAGTACTTC. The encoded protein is CAWSLAGAKYF.

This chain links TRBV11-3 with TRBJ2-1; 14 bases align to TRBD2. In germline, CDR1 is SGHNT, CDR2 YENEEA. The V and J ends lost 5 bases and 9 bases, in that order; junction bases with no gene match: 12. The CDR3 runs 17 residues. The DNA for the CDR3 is TGTGCCAGCAGCCCGGGGACTAGCGGGAGAGGCTACGGTGAGCAGTTCTTC. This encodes CASSPGTSGRGYGEQFF.

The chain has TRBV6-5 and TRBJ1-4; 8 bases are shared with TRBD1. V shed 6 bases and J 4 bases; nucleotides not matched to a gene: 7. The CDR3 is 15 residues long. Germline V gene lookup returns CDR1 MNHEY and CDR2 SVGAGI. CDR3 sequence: CASRPRDRNNEKLFF. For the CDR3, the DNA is TGTGCCAGCAGGCCCCGGGACAGGAATAATGAAAAACTGTTTTTT.

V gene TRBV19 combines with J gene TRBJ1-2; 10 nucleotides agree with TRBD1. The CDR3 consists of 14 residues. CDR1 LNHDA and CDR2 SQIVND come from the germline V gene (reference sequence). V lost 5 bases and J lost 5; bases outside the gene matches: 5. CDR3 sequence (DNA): TGTGCCAGTAGTCAGGACAGGGGGTCGTATGGCTACACCTTC. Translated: CASSQDRGSYGYTF.

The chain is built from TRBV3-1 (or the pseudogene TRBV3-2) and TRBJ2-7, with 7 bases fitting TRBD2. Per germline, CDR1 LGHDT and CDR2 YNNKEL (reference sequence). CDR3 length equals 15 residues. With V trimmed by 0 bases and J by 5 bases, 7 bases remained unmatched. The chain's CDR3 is CASSQDGRGSDEQYF. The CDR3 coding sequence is TGTGCCAGCAGCCAAGACGGGCGGGGGTCCGACGAGCAGTACTTC.

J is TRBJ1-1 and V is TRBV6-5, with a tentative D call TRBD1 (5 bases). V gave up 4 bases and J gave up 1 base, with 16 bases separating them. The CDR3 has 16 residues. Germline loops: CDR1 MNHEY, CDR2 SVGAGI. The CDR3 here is CASSSRVSGGNTEAFF. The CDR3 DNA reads TGTGCCAGCAGTTCCAGGGTGTCCGGGGGGAACACTGAAGCTTTCTTT.

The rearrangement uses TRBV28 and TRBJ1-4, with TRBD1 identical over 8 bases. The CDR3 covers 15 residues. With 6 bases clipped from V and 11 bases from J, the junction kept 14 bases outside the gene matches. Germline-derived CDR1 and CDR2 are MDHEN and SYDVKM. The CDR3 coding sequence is TGTGCCAGCAGGCCTCCGGGACAGGTGATTCAGAAACTGTTTTTT. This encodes CASRPPGQVIQKLFF.

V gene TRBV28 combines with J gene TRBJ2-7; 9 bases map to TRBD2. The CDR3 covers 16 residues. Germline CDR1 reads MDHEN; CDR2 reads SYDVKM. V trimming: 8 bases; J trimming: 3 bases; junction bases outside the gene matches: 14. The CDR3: CASRRLAESSVYEQYF. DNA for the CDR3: TGTGCCAGCCGTCGACTAGCGGAGTCGTCAGTCTACGAGCAGTACTTC.

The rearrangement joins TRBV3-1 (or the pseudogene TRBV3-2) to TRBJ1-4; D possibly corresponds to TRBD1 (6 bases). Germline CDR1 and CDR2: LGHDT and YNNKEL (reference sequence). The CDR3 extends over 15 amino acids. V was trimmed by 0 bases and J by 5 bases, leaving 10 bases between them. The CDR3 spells CASSQEEGGNEKLFF. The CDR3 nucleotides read TGTGCCAGCAGCCAAGAGGAGGGGGGGAATGAAAAACTGTTTTTT.

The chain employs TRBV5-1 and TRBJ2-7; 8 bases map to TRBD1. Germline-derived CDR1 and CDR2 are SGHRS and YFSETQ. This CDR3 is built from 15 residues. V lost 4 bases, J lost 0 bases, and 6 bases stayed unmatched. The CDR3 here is CASSVGTGRSYEQYF. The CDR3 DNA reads TGCGCCAGCAGCGTCGGGACAGGACGCTCCTACGAGCAGTACTTC.

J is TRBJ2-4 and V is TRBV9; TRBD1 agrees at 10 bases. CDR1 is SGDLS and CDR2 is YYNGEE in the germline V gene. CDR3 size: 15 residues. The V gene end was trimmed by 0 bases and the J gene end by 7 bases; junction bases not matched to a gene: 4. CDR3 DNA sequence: TGTGCCAGCAGCGTAGGGGGACAGGGGAGTAACATTCAGTACTTC. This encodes CASSVGGQGSNIQYF.

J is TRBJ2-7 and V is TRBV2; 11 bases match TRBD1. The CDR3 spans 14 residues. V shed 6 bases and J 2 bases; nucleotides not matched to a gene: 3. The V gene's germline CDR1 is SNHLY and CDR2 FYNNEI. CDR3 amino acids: CASSGQGATYEQYF. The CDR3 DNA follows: TGTGCCAGCAGCGGACAGGGGGCCACCTACGAGCAGTACTTC. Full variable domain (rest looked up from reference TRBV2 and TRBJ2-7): EPEVTQTPSHQVTQMGQEVILRCVPISNHLYFYWYRQILGQKVEFLVSFYNNEISEKSEIFDDQFSVERPDGSNFTLKIRSTKLEDSAMYFCASSGQGATYEQYFGPGTRLTVT.